This TCR beta chain was sequenced for a study of identical twins. Findings of the study overall: Out-of-frame TCR alpha sharing observed in monozygotic twins exceeded model estimates. Memory repertoires showed no such pattern, whereas abundant cord blood beta clonotypes carried fewer insertions. Twin pairs had excess sharing that was weaker in beta out-of-frame sequences.

A universal primer site was created by template switching, with the cDNA bearing unique molecular identifiers. TCRdb ran MiXCR on the 5' RACE reads and lists one entry per CDR3 protein. This table holds about 1.7 million distinct CDR3 sequences, around a third found once. With regard to this clonotype: Its antigen is still unknown.

The length of the CDR3 is 14 residues. Germline V gene lookup returns CDR1 MNHNY and CDR2 SVGAGI (reference sequence). V shed 2 bases and J shed 3 bases, with 11 bases lying between them. This receptor was taken from a newborn girl in good health. The chain links TRBV6-6 to TRBJ2-7; D possibly corresponds to TRBD1 (6 bases). Sequences were obtained from cord blood. The CDR3 DNA follows: TGTGCCAGCAGTTACCGCCGGGACAACTACGAGCAGTACTTC. It encodes CASSYRRDNYEQYF.